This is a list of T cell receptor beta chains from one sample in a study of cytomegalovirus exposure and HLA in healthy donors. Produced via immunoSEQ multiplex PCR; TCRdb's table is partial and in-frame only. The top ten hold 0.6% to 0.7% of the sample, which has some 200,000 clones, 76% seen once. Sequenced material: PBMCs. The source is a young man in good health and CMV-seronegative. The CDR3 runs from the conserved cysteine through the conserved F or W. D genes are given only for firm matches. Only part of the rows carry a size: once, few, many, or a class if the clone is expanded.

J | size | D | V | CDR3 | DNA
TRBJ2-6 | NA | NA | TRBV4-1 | CASSSGRSGNSGANVLTF | TGCGCCAGCAGCTCCGGTCGGTCGGGGAACTCTGGGGCCAACGTCCTGACTTTC
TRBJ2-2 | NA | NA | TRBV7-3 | CASSPGQNTGELFF | TGTGCCAGCAGCCCCGGACAGAACACCGGGGAGCTGTTTTTT
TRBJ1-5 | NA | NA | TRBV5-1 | CASSPGLGTWEPQHF | TGCGCCAGCAGCCCGGGACTGGGGACCTGGGAGCCCCAGCATTTT
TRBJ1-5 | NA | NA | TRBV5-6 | CASSLADRNQPQHF | TGTGCCAGCAGCTTGGCCGACAGGAATCAGCCCCAGCATTTT
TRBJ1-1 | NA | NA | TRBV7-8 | CASSLGGGTEAFF | TGTGCCAGCAGCTTAGGTGGGGGGACTGAAGCTTTCTTT
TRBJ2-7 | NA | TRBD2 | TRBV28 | CASSLSGGRARYEQYF | TGTGCCAGCAGTTTATCTGGCGGGAGAGCTCGGTACGAGCAGTACTTC
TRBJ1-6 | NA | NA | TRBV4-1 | CASSLGGGSESPLHF | TGCGCCAGCAGCCTCGGGGGAGGATCCGAATCACCCCTCCACTTT
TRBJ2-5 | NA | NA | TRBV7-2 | CASSLKPQETQYF | TGTGCCAGCAGCTTAAAGCCCCAAGAGACCCAGTACTTC
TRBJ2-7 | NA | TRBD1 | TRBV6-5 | CASRGQGDEQYF | TGTGCCAGCAGAGGACAGGGCGACGAGCAGTACTTC
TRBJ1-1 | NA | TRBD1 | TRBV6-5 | CASSYWGQGNLEAFF | TGTGCCAGCAGTTACTGGGGACAGGGAAACCTTGAAGCTTTCTTT
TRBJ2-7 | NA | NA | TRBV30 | CAWSVGGSYEQYF | TGTGCCTGGAGTGTCGGAGGCTCCTACGAGCAGTACTTC
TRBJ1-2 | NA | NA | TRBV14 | CASSPGLPGGSGYTF | TGTGCCAGCAGCCCAGGGCTACCTGGGGGGTCCGGCTACACCTTC
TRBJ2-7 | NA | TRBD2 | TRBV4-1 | CASSHSLAGGKYF | TGCGCCAGCAGCCATTCACTAGCGGGAGGAAAGTACTTC
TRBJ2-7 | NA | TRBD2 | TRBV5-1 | CASSLEGTRPYEQYF | TGCGCCAGCAGCCTGGAGGGGACTAGACCCTACGAGCAGTACTTC
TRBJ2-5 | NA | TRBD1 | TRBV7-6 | CASSSFGTGQETQYF | TGTGCCAGCAGCTCATTCGGGACAGGCCAAGAGACCCAGTACTTC
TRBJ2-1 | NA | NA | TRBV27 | CASRSDLSYNEQFF | TGTGCCAGCCGTAGCGACCTCTCCTACAATGAGCAGTTCTTC
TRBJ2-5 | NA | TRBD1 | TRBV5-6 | CASNRGKNGQETQYF | TGTGCCAGCAACAGGGGGAAAAATGGCCAAGAGACCCAGTACTTC
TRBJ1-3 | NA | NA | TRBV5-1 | CASSLLGGSGNTIYF | TGCGCCAGCAGCCTTTTAGGAGGGTCTGGAAACACCATATATTTT
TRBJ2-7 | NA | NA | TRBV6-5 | CASSYSTGRGGYEQYF | TGTGCCAGCAGTTACTCGACGGGCAGGGGTGGGTACGAGCAGTACTTC
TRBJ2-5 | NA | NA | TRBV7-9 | CASPPQTTSQETQYF | TGTGCCAGCCCGCCCCAAACTACGAGTCAAGAGACCCAGTACTTC
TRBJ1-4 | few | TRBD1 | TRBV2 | CASRPDRNEKLFF | TGTGCCAGCAGGCCGGACAGGAATGAAAAACTGTTTTTT
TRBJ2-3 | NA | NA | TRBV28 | CASSIPGGTDTQYF | TGTGCCAGCAGTATTCCAGGTGGCACAGATACGCAGTATTTT
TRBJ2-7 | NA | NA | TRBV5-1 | CASSPGLSYEQYF | TGCGCCAGCAGCCCAGGGCTCTCCTACGAGCAGTACTTC
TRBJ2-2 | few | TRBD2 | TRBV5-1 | CASSYGTSGRAGELFF | TGCGCCAGCAGCTACGGGACTAGCGGGAGGGCCGGGGAGCTGTTTTTT